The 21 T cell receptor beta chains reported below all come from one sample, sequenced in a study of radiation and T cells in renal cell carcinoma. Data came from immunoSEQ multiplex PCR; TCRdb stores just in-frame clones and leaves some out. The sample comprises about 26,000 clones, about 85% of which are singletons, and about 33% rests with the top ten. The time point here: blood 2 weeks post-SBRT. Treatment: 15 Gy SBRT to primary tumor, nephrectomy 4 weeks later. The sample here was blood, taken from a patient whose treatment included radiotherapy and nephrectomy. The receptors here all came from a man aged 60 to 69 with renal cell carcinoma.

The CDR3 region is CSVVGGSSYEQYF. CDR3 coding DNA: TGCAGCGTTGTAGGTGGGAGCTCCTACGAGCAGTACTTC. This chain connects TRBV29-1 to TRBJ2-7, with D tentatively TRBD2 (5 bases). The CDR3 contains 13 residues. Trimming removed 4 bases at V and 0 bases at J, with 10 bases between. Germline-derived CDR1 and CDR2 are SQVTM and ANQGSEA.

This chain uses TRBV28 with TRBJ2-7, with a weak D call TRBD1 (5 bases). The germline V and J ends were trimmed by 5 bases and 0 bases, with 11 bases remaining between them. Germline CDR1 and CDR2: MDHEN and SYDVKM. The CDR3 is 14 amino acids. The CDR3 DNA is TGTGCCAGCAGTCCGACAGATTTCTCCTACGAGCAGTACTTC. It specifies CASSPTDFSYEQYF.

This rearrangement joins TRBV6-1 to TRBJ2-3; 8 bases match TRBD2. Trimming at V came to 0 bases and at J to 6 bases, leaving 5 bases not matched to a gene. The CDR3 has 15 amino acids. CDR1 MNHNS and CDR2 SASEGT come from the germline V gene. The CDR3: CASSEAGRARDTQYF. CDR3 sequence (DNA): TGTGCCAGCAGTGAAGCCGGGAGGGCCAGGGATACGCAGTATTTT.

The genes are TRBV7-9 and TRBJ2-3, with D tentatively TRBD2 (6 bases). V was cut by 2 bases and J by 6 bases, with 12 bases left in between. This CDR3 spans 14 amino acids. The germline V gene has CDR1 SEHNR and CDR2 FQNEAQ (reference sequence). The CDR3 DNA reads TGTGCCAGCAGCTTACCCTATAGCGGCGATACGCAGTATTTT. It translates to CASSLPYSGDTQYF.

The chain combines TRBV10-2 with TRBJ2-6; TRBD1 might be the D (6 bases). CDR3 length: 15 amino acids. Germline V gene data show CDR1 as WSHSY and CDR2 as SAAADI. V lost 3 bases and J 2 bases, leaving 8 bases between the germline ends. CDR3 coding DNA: TGCGCCAGCAGTGACCCAGGGGCTGGGGCCAACGTCCTGACTTTC. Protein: CASSDPGAGANVLTF.

The CDR3 loop is CASSNPRVLSYEQYF. CDR3 nucleotides: TGTGCCAGCAGCAACCCCCGGGTCCTTTCCTACGAGCAGTACTTC. The chain recombines TRBV6-1 with TRBJ2-5; D not resolved. The tail of the sequence fits TRBJ2-7 better, so the J call may be wrong. The CDR3 consists of 15 residues. Germline V gene sequence: CDR1 MNHNS, CDR2 SASEGT.

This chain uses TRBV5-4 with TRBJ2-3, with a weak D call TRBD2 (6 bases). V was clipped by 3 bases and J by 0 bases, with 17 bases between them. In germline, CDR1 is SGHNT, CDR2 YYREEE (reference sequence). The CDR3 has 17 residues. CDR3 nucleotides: TGTGCCAGCAGCTCGCTACTAGCCGGACCTAGCACAGATACGCAGTATTTT. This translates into CASSSLLAGPSTDTQYF.

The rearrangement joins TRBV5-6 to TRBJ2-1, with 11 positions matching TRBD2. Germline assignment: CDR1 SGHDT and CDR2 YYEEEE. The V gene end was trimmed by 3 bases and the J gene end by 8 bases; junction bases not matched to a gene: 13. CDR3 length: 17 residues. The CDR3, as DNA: TGTGCCAGCAGCTCAAAAATGACTAGCGGGAATTCGGATGAGCAGTTCTTC. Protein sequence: CASSSKMTSGNSDEQFF. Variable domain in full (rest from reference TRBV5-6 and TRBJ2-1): DAGVTQSPTHLIKTRGQQVTLRCSPKSGHDTVSWYQQALGQGPQFIFQYYEEEERQRGNFPDRFSGHQFPNYSSELNVNALLLGDSALYLCASSSKMTSGNSDEQFFGPGTRLTVL.

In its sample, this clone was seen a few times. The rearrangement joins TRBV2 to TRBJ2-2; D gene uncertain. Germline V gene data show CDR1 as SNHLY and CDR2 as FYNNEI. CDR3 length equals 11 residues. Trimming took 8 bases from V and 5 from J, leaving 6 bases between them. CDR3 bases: TGTGCCAGCTGTTGGACCGGGGAGCTGTTTTTT. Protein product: CASCWTGELFF.

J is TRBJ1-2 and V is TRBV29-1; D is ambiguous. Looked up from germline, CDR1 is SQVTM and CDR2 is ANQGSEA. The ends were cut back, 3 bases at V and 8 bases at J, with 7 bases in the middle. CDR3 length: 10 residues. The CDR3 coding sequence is TGCAGCGTTGACAGTGGCGGCTACACCTTC. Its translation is CSVDSGGYTF.

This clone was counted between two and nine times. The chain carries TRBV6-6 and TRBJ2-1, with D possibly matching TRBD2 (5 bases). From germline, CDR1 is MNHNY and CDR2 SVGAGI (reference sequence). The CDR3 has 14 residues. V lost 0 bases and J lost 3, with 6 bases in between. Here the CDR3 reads CASSYSDFYNEQFF. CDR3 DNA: TGTGCCAGCAGTTACTCGGACTTCTACAATGAGCAGTTCTTC.

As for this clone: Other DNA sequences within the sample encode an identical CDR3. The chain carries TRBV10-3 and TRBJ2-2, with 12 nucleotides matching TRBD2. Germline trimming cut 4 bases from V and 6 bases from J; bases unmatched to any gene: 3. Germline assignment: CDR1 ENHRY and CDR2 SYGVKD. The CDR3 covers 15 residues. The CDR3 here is CAISGGLAGSGELFF. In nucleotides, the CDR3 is TGTGCCATCAGTGGAGGACTAGCGGGATCCGGGGAGCTGTTTTTT.

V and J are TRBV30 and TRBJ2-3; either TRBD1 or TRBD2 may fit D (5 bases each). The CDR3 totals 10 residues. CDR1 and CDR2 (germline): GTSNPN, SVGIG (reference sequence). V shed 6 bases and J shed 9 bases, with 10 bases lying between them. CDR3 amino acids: CACGWGTQYF. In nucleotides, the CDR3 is TGTGCCTGTGGTTGGGGGACGCAGTATTTT.

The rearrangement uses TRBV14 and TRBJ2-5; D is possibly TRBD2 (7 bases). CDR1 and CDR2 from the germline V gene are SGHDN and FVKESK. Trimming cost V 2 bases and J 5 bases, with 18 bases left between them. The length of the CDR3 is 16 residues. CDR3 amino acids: CASSQPRRRGGETQYF. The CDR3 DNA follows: TGTGCCAGCAGCCAACCTCGGCGGAGGGGGGGGGAGACCCAGTACTTC.

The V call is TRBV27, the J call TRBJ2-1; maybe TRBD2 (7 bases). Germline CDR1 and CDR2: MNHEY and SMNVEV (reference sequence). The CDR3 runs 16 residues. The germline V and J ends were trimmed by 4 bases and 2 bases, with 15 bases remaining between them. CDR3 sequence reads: CASSSLGGGTYNEQFF. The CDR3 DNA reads TGTGCCAGCAGTTCCTTGGGCGGGGGCACCTACAATGAGCAGTTCTTC.

The DNA of the CDR3 is TGTGCCAGCTCGGGACAGGGAGGGGTGGGCAATCAGCCCCAGCATTTT. Its translation: CASSGQGGVGNQPQHF. This rearrangement joins TRBV2 to TRBJ1-5; 9 bases map to TRBD1. CDR1 and CDR2 (germline): SNHLY, FYNNEI. With V trimmed by 8 bases and J by 2 bases, 10 bases remained unmatched. The CDR3 runs 16 residues. The whole variable domain, remainder taken from reference TRBV2 and TRBJ1-5, is EPEVTQTPSHQVTQMGQEVILRCVPISNHLYFYWYRQILGQKVEFLVSFYNNEISEKSEIFDDQFSVERPDGSNFTLKIRSTKLEDSAMYFCASSGQGGVGNQPQHFGDGTRLSIL.

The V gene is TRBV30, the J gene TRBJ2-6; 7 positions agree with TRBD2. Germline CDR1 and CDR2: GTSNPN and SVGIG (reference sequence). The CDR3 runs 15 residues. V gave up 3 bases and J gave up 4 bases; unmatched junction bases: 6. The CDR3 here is CAWSAGRLGANVLTF. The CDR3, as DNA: TGTGCCTGGAGCGCCGGGAGGCTGGGGGCCAACGTCCTGACTTTC. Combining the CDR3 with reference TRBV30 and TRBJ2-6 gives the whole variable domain SQTIHQWPATLVQPVGSPLSLECTVEGTSNPNLYWYRQAAGRGLQLLFYSVGIGQISSEVPQNLSASRPQDRQFILSSKKLLLSDSGFYLCAWSAGRLGANVLTFGAGSRLTVL.

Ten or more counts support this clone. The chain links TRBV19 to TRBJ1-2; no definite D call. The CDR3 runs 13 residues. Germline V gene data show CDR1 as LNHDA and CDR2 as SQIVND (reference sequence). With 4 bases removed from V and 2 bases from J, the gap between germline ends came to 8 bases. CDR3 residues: CASSNSRNYGYTF. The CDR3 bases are TGTGCCAGTAGTAATTCCAGGAACTATGGCTACACCTTC.

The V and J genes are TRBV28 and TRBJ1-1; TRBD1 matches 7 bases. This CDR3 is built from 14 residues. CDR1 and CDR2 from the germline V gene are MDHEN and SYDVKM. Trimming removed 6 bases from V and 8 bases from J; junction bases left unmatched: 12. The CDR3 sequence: CASSLTGVVLEAFF. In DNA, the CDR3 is TGTGCCAGCAGCCTTACAGGGGTGGTACTAGAAGCTTTCTTT.

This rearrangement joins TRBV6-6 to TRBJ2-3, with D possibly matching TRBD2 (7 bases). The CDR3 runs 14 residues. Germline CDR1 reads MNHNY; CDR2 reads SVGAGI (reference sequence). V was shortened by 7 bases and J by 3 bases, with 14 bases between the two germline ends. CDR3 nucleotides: TGTGCCAGCACGAGGGGGGGAGTGACAGATACGCAGTATTTT. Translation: CASTRGGVTDTQYF.

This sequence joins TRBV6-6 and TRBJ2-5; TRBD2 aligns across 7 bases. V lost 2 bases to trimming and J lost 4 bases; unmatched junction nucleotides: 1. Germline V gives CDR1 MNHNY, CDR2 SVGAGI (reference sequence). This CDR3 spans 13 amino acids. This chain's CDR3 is CASSYGEGETQYF. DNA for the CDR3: TGTGCCAGCAGTTACGGGGAGGGAGAGACCCAGTACTTC.